This T cell receptor (beta chain) came from a study of Ad26.COV2.S vaccination and SARS-CoV-2 variants. Whole-study results and caveats: Considerable breadth of spike-specific CD8+ and CD4+ T cell responses has reportedly been documented following vaccination.

Comment on this clone: Its cognate antigen is unknown.

V was cut by 2 bases and J by 9 bases, with 10 bases left in between. Germline loops: CDR1 MNHEY, CDR2 SVGAGI. The CDR3 consists of 13 residues. TCRdb's table, derived via immunoSEQ multiplex PCR, lists solely in-frame clones and lacks some. The sample has roughly 250,000 clones; approximately 90% are singletons. Treatment here: over 15 received Ad26.COV2.S at low or high dose, single or two shots; several received placebo; per-sample allocation not given. The study sampled participants on day 63 after the first vaccine or placebo injection. The sequences come from peripheral blood, collected in a trial of Ad26.COV2.S vaccine versus placebo. The chain has TRBV6-5 and TRBJ2-2; no clear D. The receptor was derived from a person aged 18-65 years who received the Ad26.COV2.S COVID-19 vaccine or a placebo. CDR3 protein: CASSYVRARELFF. DNA of the CDR3: TGTGCCAGCAGTTACGTCCGGGCTCGGGAGCTGTTTTTT.